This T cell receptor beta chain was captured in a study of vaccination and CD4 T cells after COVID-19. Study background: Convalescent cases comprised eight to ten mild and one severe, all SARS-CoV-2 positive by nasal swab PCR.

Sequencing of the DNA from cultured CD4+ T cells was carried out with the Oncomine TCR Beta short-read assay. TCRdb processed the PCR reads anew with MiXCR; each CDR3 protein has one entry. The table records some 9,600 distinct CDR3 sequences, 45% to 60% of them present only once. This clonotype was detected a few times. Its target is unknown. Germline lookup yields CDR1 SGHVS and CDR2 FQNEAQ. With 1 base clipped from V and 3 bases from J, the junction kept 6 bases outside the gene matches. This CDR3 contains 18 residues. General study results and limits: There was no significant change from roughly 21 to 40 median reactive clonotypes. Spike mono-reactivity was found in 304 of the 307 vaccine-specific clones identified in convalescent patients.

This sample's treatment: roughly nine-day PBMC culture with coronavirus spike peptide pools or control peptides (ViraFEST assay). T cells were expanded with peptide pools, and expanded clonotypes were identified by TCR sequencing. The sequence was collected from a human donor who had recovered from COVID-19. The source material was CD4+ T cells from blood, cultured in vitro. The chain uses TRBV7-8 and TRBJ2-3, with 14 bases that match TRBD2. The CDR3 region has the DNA TGTGCCAGCAGCTTAGTGGGTAGGACTAGCGGGAGGACAGATACGCAGTATTTT. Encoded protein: CASSLVGRTSGRTDTQYF.